The T cell receptor (beta chain) under discussion was sequenced for a study of cytomegalovirus exposure and HLA in healthy donors. In this sample, this clone turned up once. The CDR3 extends over 15 amino acids. In germline, CDR1 is MNHEY, CDR2 SMNVEV (reference sequence). The primer mix had 60 Vbeta and 13 Jbeta primers. Generated by immunoSEQ multiplex PCR, the TCRdb table keeps only in-frame clones and is missing some. Of roughly 140,000 clones in the sample, roughly three quarters were seen once. The chain recombines TRBV27 with TRBJ2-5, with TRBD2 identical over 7 bases. The DNA end is a closer match to TRBJ2-7, so the J assignment may be wrong. The sequence derives from a female donor in good health and CMV-seronegative. Sequencing was performed on PBMCs. CDR3 coding DNA: TGTGCCAGCAGTTTTTGGGCTAGCGGTACCTACGAGCAGTACTTC. It specifies CASSFWASGTYEQYF.